This note documents a single T cell receptor (beta chain) sequence. TCRdb's table, derived via immunoSEQ multiplex PCR, lists solely in-frame clones and lacks some. The sample contains approximately 980,000 clones, 76% of which appear only once. The data originate from a study of shared clonotypes between healthy human individuals. Germline assignment: CDR1 MDHEN and CDR2 SYDVKM. The CDR3 contains 14 residues. The V end was cut by 3 bases, the J end by 2 bases, with 8 bases between. The TCR originated in a man between 18 and 29 years old in good health. The sequenced sample was memory CD4+ T cells sorted from blood. Stated subset: CD45RA-negative fraction. The J gene is TRBJ1-5, the V gene TRBV28; D gene uncertain. The CDR3 sequence: CASSFFGGNQPQHF. CDR3 sequence (DNA): TGTGCCAGCAGTTTTTTTGGGGGCAATCAGCCCCAGCATTTT.